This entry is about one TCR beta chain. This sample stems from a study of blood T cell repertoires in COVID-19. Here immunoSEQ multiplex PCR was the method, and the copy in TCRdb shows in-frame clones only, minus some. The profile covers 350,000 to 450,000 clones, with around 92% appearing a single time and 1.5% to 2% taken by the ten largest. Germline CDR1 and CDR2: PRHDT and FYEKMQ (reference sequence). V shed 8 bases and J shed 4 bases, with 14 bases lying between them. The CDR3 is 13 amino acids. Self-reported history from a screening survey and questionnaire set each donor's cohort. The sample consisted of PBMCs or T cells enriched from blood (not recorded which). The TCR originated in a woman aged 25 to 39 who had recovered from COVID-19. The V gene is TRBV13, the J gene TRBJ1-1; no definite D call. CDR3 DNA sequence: TGTGCCAGCGGTTCACCCAGCGGCACTGAAGCTTTCTTT. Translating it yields CASGSPSGTEAFF.